The rows below give T cell receptor beta chains drawn from one sample of a study of blood T cell repertoires in COVID-19. Assay used: immunoSEQ multiplex PCR; TCRdb lists only in-frame clones, some missing. The sample lists 350,000 to 400,000 clones; roughly 90% were seen once. Sequencing was performed on peripheral blood. The source is a woman in her thirties with COVID-19, enrolled during active disease. Each CDR3 is given with its conserved first and last residue. The order of the fields is D gene, clone size, CDR3 length, J gene, V gene, CDR3 protein, CDR3 DNA. A D gene is named only where the DNA matches it firmly. Not every row has a clone size; where given, it reads once, few, many or a size class.

d_call: .; clone_size: few; cdr3_length: 14; j_call: TRBJ2-1; v_call: TRBV7-9; cdr3_aa: CASSLFGQYNEQFF; cdr3_nt: TGTGCCAGCAGCTTATTCGGACAGTACAATGAGCAGTTCTTC
d_call: .; clone_size: .; cdr3_length: 14; j_call: TRBJ1-2; v_call: TRBV7-9; cdr3_aa: CASSHRERFYGYTF; cdr3_nt: TGTGCCAGCAGCCACAGGGAACGGTTCTATGGCTACACCTTC
d_call: TRBD2; clone_size: .; cdr3_length: 23; j_call: TRBJ2-1; v_call: TRBV2; cdr3_aa: CASSVFLSHQNSGTKGSYNEQFF; cdr3_nt: TGTGCCAGCAGTGTTTTCTTGTCCCACCAAAACTCCGGGACTAAAGGCTCCTACAATGAGCAGTTCTTC
d_call: TRBD2; clone_size: .; cdr3_length: 18; j_call: TRBJ2-2; v_call: TRBV18; cdr3_aa: CASSPPGLAGTYTGELFF; cdr3_nt: TGTGCCAGCTCACCCCCGGGACTAGCGGGGACCTACACCGGGGAGCTGTTTTTT
d_call: TRBD2; clone_size: .; cdr3_length: 16; j_call: TRBJ2-5; v_call: TRBV11-2; cdr3_aa: CASSRTSPSYQETQYF; cdr3_nt: TGTGCCAGCAGCCGGACTAGCCCATCGTACCAAGAGACCCAGTACTTC
d_call: TRBD1; clone_size: few; cdr3_length: 14; j_call: TRBJ1-1; v_call: TRBV19; cdr3_aa: CASTRDRGNTEAFF; cdr3_nt: TGTGCCAGTACTAGGGACAGGGGGAACACTGAAGCTTTCTTT
d_call: .; clone_size: .; cdr3_length: 12; j_call: TRBJ1-1; v_call: TRBV6-6; cdr3_aa: CASSLQGRGAFF; cdr3_nt: TGTGCCAGCAGCCTACAAGGCAGGGGAGCTTTCTTT
d_call: .; clone_size: .; cdr3_length: 15; j_call: TRBJ2-2; v_call: TRBV24-1; cdr3_aa: CATSDLIQGTGELFF; cdr3_nt: TGTGCCACCAGTGATTTGATTCAGGGAACCGGGGAGCTGTTTTTT
d_call: .; clone_size: once; cdr3_length: 15; j_call: TRBJ2-7; v_call: TRBV5-1; cdr3_aa: CASSFSGGGEYEQYF; cdr3_nt: TGCGCCAGCAGCTTTTCCGGCGGGGGCGAATACGAGCAGTACTTC
d_call: .; clone_size: .; cdr3_length: 15; j_call: TRBJ1-1; v_call: TRBV4-3; cdr3_aa: CASSQNRGGYTEAFF; cdr3_nt: TGCGCCAGCAGCCAAAACCGGGGAGGGTACACTGAAGCTTTCTTT
d_call: TRBD1; clone_size: .; cdr3_length: 15; j_call: TRBJ2-7; v_call: TRBV7-6; cdr3_aa: CASSFRTGGSYEQYF; cdr3_nt: TGTGCCAGCAGCTTTCGGACAGGGGGCTCCTACGAGCAGTACTTC
d_call: TRBD1; clone_size: .; cdr3_length: 14; j_call: TRBJ1-1; v_call: TRBV5-4; cdr3_aa: CASSLQGQPTEAFF; cdr3_nt: TGTGCCAGCAGCTTACAGGGACAGCCCACTGAAGCTTTCTTT
d_call: TRBD2; clone_size: .; cdr3_length: 14; j_call: TRBJ2-5; v_call: TRBV4-1; cdr3_aa: CASSQLAGAKTQYF; cdr3_nt: TGCGCCAGCAGCCAGTTAGCGGGAGCGAAGACCCAGTACTTC
d_call: .; clone_size: once; cdr3_length: 16; j_call: TRBJ1-4; v_call: TRBV15; cdr3_aa: CATSRDRGSNNEKLFF; cdr3_nt: TGTGCCACCAGCAGAGATAGAGGGAGTAATAATGAAAAACTGTTTTTT
d_call: .; clone_size: .; cdr3_length: 15; j_call: TRBJ1-1; v_call: TRBV7-2; cdr3_aa: CASSGQGGGNTEAFF; cdr3_nt: TGTGCCAGTAGCGGCCAGGGAGGAGGAAACACTGAAGCTTTCTTT
d_call: .; clone_size: .; cdr3_length: 14; j_call: TRBJ1-2; v_call: TRBV24-1; cdr3_aa: CATSDPGFNYGYTF; cdr3_nt: TGTGCCACCAGTGACCCAGGGTTTAACTATGGCTACACCTTC
d_call: .; clone_size: .; cdr3_length: 17; j_call: TRBJ2-6; v_call: TRBV10-1; cdr3_aa: CASSDAYPFSGANVLTF; cdr3_nt: TGCGCCAGCAGTGACGCCTATCCTTTCTCTGGGGCCAACGTCCTGACTTTC
d_call: .; clone_size: .; cdr3_length: 15; j_call: TRBJ1-1; v_call: TRBV3-1/TRBV3-2; cdr3_aa: CASSRRKGLPTEAFF; cdr3_nt: TGTGCCAGCAGCCGAAGAAAAGGACTGCCGACTGAAGCTTTCTTT
d_call: TRBD1; clone_size: .; cdr3_length: 13; j_call: TRBJ2-7; v_call: TRBV2; cdr3_aa: CASCTDRAYEQYF; cdr3_nt: TGTGCCAGCTGTACGGACAGGGCCTACGAGCAGTACTTC
d_call: TRBD2; clone_size: .; cdr3_length: 15; j_call: TRBJ2-2; v_call: TRBV29-1; cdr3_aa: CSVRLAERNTGELFF; cdr3_nt: TGCAGCGTCCGACTAGCGGAGAGGAACACCGGGGAGCTGTTTTTT